This TCR beta chain comes out of a study of blood T cell repertoires in COVID-19. For the study at large: The samples span acute and convalescent COVID-19 from the United States, Italy and Spain.

Libraries were prepared by immunoSEQ multiplex PCR; TCRdb keeps only in-frame clonotypes and omits some of them. The table includes more than 15,000 clones, about 86% detected once. Germline CDR1 reads LNHDA; CDR2 reads SQIVND (reference sequence). There are 18 residues in the CDR3. V lost 6 bases and J lost 4; bases outside the gene matches: 15. This TCR came from a man aged 55 to 70 with acute or convalescent COVID-19. The chain carries TRBV19 and TRBJ1-5; 10 bases are a match to TRBD1. Sequencing was carried out using peripheral blood. The CDR3 DNA sequence: TGTGCCAGTAGCCACGGGACAGGGGCCCCCCAAGCAAATCAGCCCCAGCATTTT. As protein: CASSHGTGAPQANQPQHF.